This T cell receptor beta chain was identified in a study of cytomegalovirus exposure and HLA in healthy donors. Study observations and caveats: It was confirmed in vitro that a few of the CMV-associated chains were specific for CMV antigens. It was approximately 150 TCR beta chains that were listed as cytomegalovirus-associated.

Germline assignment: CDR1 GTSNPN and CDR2 SVGIG (reference sequence). The V gene end was trimmed by 2 bases and the J gene end by 1 base; junction bases not matched to a gene: 1. This CDR3 region has 13 residues. Worth noting for this clone: Its antigen is still unknown.

Using immunoSEQ multiplex PCR, the repertoire was profiled, and TCRdb retains in-frame clones only, with some absent. The data hold about 49,000 clones, with around 94% observed a single time. The origin of this receptor is a young man in good health and CMV-seronegative. The sample comprised PBMCs. V and J are TRBV30 and TRBJ1-1; 7 bases fit TRBD1. The CDR3 DNA reads as TGTGCCTGGAGTAGGGGGCCGAACACTGAAGCTTTCTTT. It translates to CAWSRGPNTEAFF.